The sample holds a few counts of the clone carrying this T cell receptor beta chain. The antigen is unknown. This record belongs to a study of cytomegalovirus exposure and HLA in healthy donors. Study details: T cells numbering about 200 million yielded some 120 million unique TCR beta sequences in an earlier analysis. Overall study findings and caveats: Later examination showed HLA-associated TCR beta chains had greater clonal expansion than equally common others. Upon later analysis, TCR association rates were observed to vary by HLA locus, being highest for DRB1 and lowest for HLA-C. Presence/absence comparisons presumed near-even sequencing depth among donors.

The CDR3 length is 15 residues. The germline V and J ends were trimmed by 0 bases and 4 bases, with 11 bases remaining between them. Per the germline V gene, CDR1 is SGHDT and CDR2 is YYEEEE. The PCR made use of 60 Vbeta and 13 Jbeta primers. Assay: immunoSEQ multiplex PCR; the TCRdb copy retains only in-frame clones and omits some. The data show 140,000 or so clones, with around 66% seen just once and 6.5% held by the top ten. J is TRBJ1-3 and V is TRBV5-6; a possible D gene is TRBD1 (6 bases). This clonotype originated in a woman aged 60-75 years in good health and CMV-seronegative. Material for sequencing was PBMCs. The CDR3 coding sequence is TGTGCCAGCAGCTTGGCCCGGACAGCAGGAAACACCATATATTTT. Translated, it gives CASSLARTAGNTIYF.